This passage covers 14 T cell receptor beta chains from one sample sequenced in a study of blood T cells in healthy people across ages. Through a sample-barcoded 5' primer and a J-beta primer mix, a second PCR was run for roughly 6 to 11 cycles. TCRdb independently ran MiXCR on the 5' RACE reads; one entry per CDR3 protein. The sample records over 1,500,000 distinct CDR3 sequences, roughly two fifths being singletons. The sequenced sample was blood. These receptors originate from a human donor in good health.

The V call is TRBV12-3 or TRBV12-4, the J call TRBJ2-5, with D tentatively TRBD1 (6 bases). Trimming stripped 7 bases from V and 2 bases from J, with 14 bases between. The CDR3 totals 14 residues. CDR3 loop: CASTDGQKQETQYF. The DNA of the CDR3 is TGTGCCAGCACCGACGGACAGAAACAAGAGACCCAGTACTTC.

The chain recombines TRBV28 with TRBJ2-3; no clear D. The ends were cut back, 4 bases at V and 6 bases at J, with 8 bases in the middle. The CDR3 covers 12 residues. CDR1 is MDHEN, CDR2 SYDVKM, per germline. CDR3 bases: TGTGCCAGCAGTTGGGTGTGGGATACGCAGTATTTT. The encoded protein is CASSWVWDTQYF.

The sample holds a few counts of this clonotype. The chain is built from TRBV29-1 and TRBJ2-5; 10 bases agree with TRBD1. Germline CDR1 reads SQVTM; CDR2 reads ANQGSEA. This CDR3 region has 11 residues. V shed 7 bases and J 13 bases; nucleotides not matched to a gene: 9. The CDR3 region is CSGTGGDERYF. The CDR3 DNA reads as TGCAGCGGGACAGGGGGTGACGAGCGGTACTTC. The full variable domain, its missing parts supplied by reference TRBV29-1 and TRBJ2-5, is SAVISQKPSRDICQRGTSLTIQCQVDSQVTMMFWYRQQPGQSLTLIATANQGSEATYESGFVIDKFPISRPNLTFSTLTVSNMSPEDSSIYLCSGTGGDERYFGPGTRLLVL.

At least ten counts were recorded for this clonotype. The J gene is TRBJ1-5, the V gene TRBV7-8; no clear D gene. CDR3 size: 14 residues. The germline gives CDR1 SGHVS, CDR2 FQNEAQ. The V gene lost 1 base and the J gene lost 4 bases, with 8 bases spanning the gap. The CDR3 region is CASSLVAGNQPQHF. DNA for the CDR3: TGTGCCAGCAGCTTAGTTGCGGGGAATCAGCCCCAGCATTTT.

This clonotype was seen many times. The rearrangement links TRBV29-1 to TRBJ2-1, with a tentative D call TRBD1 (7 bases). V was pared by 4 bases and J by 9 bases, with 16 bases between. The CDR3 contains 13 residues. Germline lookup yields CDR1 SQVTM and CDR2 ANQGSEA. CDR3 nucleotides: TGCAGCGTTGGTACAGGGGAGGACGGTGAGCAGTTCTTC. It yields the protein CSVGTGEDGEQFF.

This clonotype was counted between two and nine times. The chain employs TRBV7-2 and TRBJ2-3; D is possibly TRBD2 (5 bases). CDR3 length: 17 residues. CDR1 SGHTA and CDR2 FQGNSA come from the germline V gene. Between the trimmed V and J ends, which lost 2 bases and 2 bases, there was a span of 17 bases. The CDR3 bases are TGTGCCAGCAGCTTAATCTCAAGGCTCGGGGTCACAGATACGCAGTATTTT. Its protein product is CASSLISRLGVTDTQYF.

J is TRBJ1-1 and V is TRBV5-1; D is uncertain. Deletions cut 0 bases from V and 7 bases from J, with 7 bases between. CDR3 length: 12 amino acids. CDR1 is SGHRS, CDR2 YFSETQ, per germline. CDR3 loop: CASSLGVGEAFF. CDR3 nucleotide sequence: TGCGCCAGCAGCTTGGGGGTCGGTGAAGCTTTCTTT.

This rearrangement joins TRBV20-1 to TRBJ2-7, with unresolved D. The CDR3 runs 16 residues. Per the germline V gene, CDR1 is DFQATT and CDR2 is SNEGSKA (reference sequence). V lost 2 bases, J lost 0 bases, and 17 bases lay in between. The CDR3 region has the DNA TGCAGTGCTAGACCTTCAAGGTTAGGGATCTCCTACGAGCAGTACTTC. Amino acid sequence: CSARPSRLGISYEQYF.

J is TRBJ1-5 and V is TRBV3-1; D is undetermined. Trimming removed 5 bases from V and 12 bases from J, with 11 bases in between. CDR1 and CDR2 (germline): LGHDT, YNNKEL (reference sequence). The CDR3 consists of 11 residues. CDR3 nucleotide sequence: TGTGCCAGCAGCGGTCCCTCCAGCCAGCATTTT. The encoded protein is CASSGPSSQHF.

The J gene is TRBJ2-7, the V gene TRBV7-9; 11 bases match TRBD1. V lost 1 base to trimming and J lost 0 bases; unmatched junction nucleotides: 5. The length of the CDR3 is 17 residues. Germline CDR1 SEHNR, CDR2 FQNEAQ (reference sequence). CDR3 DNA: TGTGCCAGCAGCTTAGGGACAGGGGGCTCCTTCTCCTACGAGCAGTACTTC. Translating it yields CASSLGTGGSFSYEQYF.

The table lists this clonotype with a few counts. V gene TRBV7-9 combines with J gene TRBJ2-4; D ambiguous. CDR1 is SEHNR and CDR2 is FQNEAQ in the germline V gene (reference sequence). CDR3 length: 12 amino acids. With 3 bases removed from V and 3 bases from J, the gap between germline ends came to 3 bases. Here the CDR3 reads CASSFDKNIQYF. CDR3 nucleotides: TGTGCCAGCAGCTTCGACAAAAACATTCAGTACTTC.

This clonotype was seen a handful of times. The CDR3 sequence is CASSGTGSGYEQYF. As DNA, the CDR3 is TGTGCCAGCAGCGGGACAGGAAGTGGCTACGAGCAGTACTTC. The chain joins TRBV7-2 to TRBJ2-7, with 8 bases identical to TRBD1. V lost 5 bases and J lost 3; bases outside the gene matches: 6. CDR3 length equals 14 residues. Germline CDR1 and CDR2: SGHTA and FQGNSA.

This clonotype has just a few counts. The V and J genes are TRBV10-3 and TRBJ2-7; TRBD1 agrees at 10 bases. The V and J ends lost 6 bases and 4 bases, in that order; junction bases with no gene match: 6. Germline CDR1 reads ENHRY; CDR2 reads SYGVKD. This CDR3 is built from 14 residues. Written as DNA, the CDR3 is TGTGCCATCAGACCCGGGACAGGGGTTTACGAGCAGTACTTC. As protein: CAIRPGTGVYEQYF.

J is TRBJ1-2 and V is TRBV6-5, with D possibly being TRBD1 (6 bases). The CDR3 contains 16 residues. Deletions cut 5 bases from V and 6 bases from J, with 22 bases between. Germline CDR1 MNHEY, CDR2 SVGAGI. The CDR3 spells CASSTNSKGDKDGYTF. CDR3 in DNA: TGTGCCAGCAGTACAAACAGCAAGGGGGATAAAGATGGCTACACCTTC.